A single sample gave rise to the 13 T cell receptor beta chains below, sequenced in a study of long-term antiretroviral therapy in people with HIV. Run at survey level, the immunoSEQ assay was version v3.0. The assay was immunoSEQ multiplex PCR, and TCRdb's table has in-frame clones only and misses some. The table shows approximately 12,000 clones, with around three quarters occurring only once. The source material was unsorted PBMCs, sampled 0.8 years before starting antiretroviral therapy. The receptors here all came from a middle-aged woman with HIV.

This chain uses TRBV7-9 with TRBJ2-3, with D unclear. Germline CDR1 reads SEHNR; CDR2 reads FQNEAQ (reference sequence). The CDR3 has 15 residues. Trimming removed 1 base at V and 4 bases at J, with 12 bases between. For the CDR3, the DNA is TGTGCCAGCAGCTTAGTTAGGAGCAGAGCAGATACGCAGTATTTT. Protein product: CASSLVRSRADTQYF.

The chain carries TRBV7-2 and TRBJ2-1; TRBD2 aligns across 10 bases. Germline loops: CDR1 SGHTA, CDR2 FQGNSA. This CDR3 is 17 amino acids long. The junction had 10 bases not matched to a gene; V was cut back by 7 bases and J by 1 base. In nucleotides, the CDR3 is TGTGCCAGCACCCGAGAGGGGGGACTAGCGTCCTACAATGAGCAGTTCTTC. This translates into CASTREGGLASYNEQFF.

The J gene is TRBJ1-4, the V gene TRBV18, with D hard to call. Trimming took 6 bases from V and 8 from J, leaving 19 bases between them. The length of the CDR3 is 15 residues. The V gene's germline CDR1 is KGHSH and CDR2 LQKENI. The CDR3: CASSPPGTEGEKLFF. The CDR3 DNA reads TGTGCCAGCTCGCCCCCTGGTACGGAAGGGGAAAAACTGTTTTTT.

The chain uses TRBV16 and TRBJ2-1; D unclear. In germline, CDR1 is KGHSY, CDR2 FQNENV. This CDR3 comprises 12 residues. Trimming took 1 base from V and 10 from J, leaving 8 bases between them. The CDR3 region has the DNA TGTGCCAGCAGCCAATTGAGACACGAGCAGTTCTTC. Amino acid sequence: CASSQLRHEQFF.

This clone was counted once. This rearrangement joins TRBV25-1 to TRBJ1-1, with D hard to call. Germline V gene lookup returns CDR1 MGHDK and CDR2 SYGVNS. Trimming pared 4 bases from V and 7 bases from J, leaving 16 bases between. CDR3 size: 14 residues. CDR3 sequence reads: CASSAVDGGVEAFF. CDR3 nucleotides: TGTGCCAGCAGTGCCGTCGATGGTGGGGTTGAAGCTTTCTTT.

V is TRBV6-4 and J is TRBJ2-1; 10 bases map to TRBD2. The CDR3 has 18 residues. Per germline, CDR1 MRHNA and CDR2 SNTAGT. Losses at the gene ends were 2 bases for V and 4 bases for J; bases not matched to a gene: 11. Here the CDR3 reads CASSDPVVSGGGYNEQFF. As DNA, the CDR3 is TGTGCCAGCAGTGACCCGGTCGTAAGCGGGGGGGGATACAATGAGCAGTTCTTC.

This sequence joins TRBV6-5 and TRBJ1-2; D might be TRBD1 (6 bases). Looked up from germline, CDR1 is MNHEY and CDR2 is SVGAGI. V dropped 5 bases and J dropped 11 bases, with 12 bases sitting between them. CDR3 length equals 11 residues. In DNA form, the CDR3 reads TGTGCCAGCAGTACGAGACAGGAATACACCTTC. Residues: CASSTRQEYTF.

This clone was picked up a small number of times. The rearrangement joins TRBV2 to TRBJ1-2; D gene unclear. V was trimmed by 6 bases and J by 8 bases, leaving 22 bases between them. CDR3 size: 15 residues. CDR1 and CDR2 (germline): SNHLY, FYNNEI. In DNA, the CDR3 is TGTGCCAGCAGCCCGAAAGGCGTTCCGAGGAGGGGCTACACCTTC. Translated, it gives CASSPKGVPRRGYTF.

The V gene is TRBV5-1, the J gene TRBJ2-1; 9 bases align to TRBD2. The V and J ends lost 6 bases and 5 bases, in that order; junction bases with no gene match: 3. There are 13 residues in the CDR3. Germline V gene data show CDR1 as SGHRS and CDR2 as YFSETQ. The CDR3 sequence: CASKSSGNNEQFF. CDR3 nucleotides: TGCGCCAGCAAATCTAGCGGGAACAATGAGCAGTTCTTC.

J is TRBJ1-5 and V is TRBV23-1; D uncertain. TRBV23-1 is treated as an ORF (open reading frame) with a function not yet certain. This CDR3 contains 16 residues. V gave up 6 bases and J gave up 0 bases, with 15 bases separating them. This CDR3 reads CASRQEQHNSNQPQHF. The CDR3 DNA reads TGCGCCAGCAGGCAGGAACAGCACAATAGCAATCAGCCCCAGCATTTT.

V and J are TRBV7-9 and TRBJ2-1; TRBD2 is a possible D gene (6 bases). The CDR3 consists of 12 residues. Germline CDR1 reads SEHNR; CDR2 reads FQNEAQ (reference sequence). V gave up 5 bases and J gave up 9 bases, with 11 bases separating them. In nucleotides, the CDR3 is TGTGCCAGCAGCCGCCCGGGAGCTGAGCAGTTCTTC. It codes for CASSRPGAEQFF. Drawing the rest from reference TRBV7-9 and TRBJ2-1, the complete variable domain is DTGVSQNPRHKITKRGQNVTFRCDPISEHNRLYWYRQTLGQGPEFLTYFQNEAQLEKSRLLSDRFSAERPKGSFSTLEIQRTEQGDSAMYLCASSRPGAEQFFGPGTRLTVL.

The chain recombines TRBV19 with TRBJ2-7; tentative D call: TRBD2 (6 bases). CDR1 is LNHDA and CDR2 is SQIVND in the germline V gene (reference sequence). This CDR3 spans 15 amino acids. Trimming left V 1 base short and J 0 bases short, with 10 bases between. The CDR3, as DNA: TGTGCCAGTAGTATAGGGGACGGGAGCTCCTACGAGCAGTACTTC. It codes for CASSIGDGSSYEQYF.

The CDR3 nucleotides are TGTGCCAGCAGTTGGCCCGGGACAGGGGCCTACGAGCAGTACTTC. Translation gives CASSWPGTGAYEQYF. This chain links TRBV6-6 with TRBJ2-7; the match to TRBD1 covers 10 bases. J was trimmed by 2 bases and V by 4 bases; bases with no gene match: 5. The CDR3 loop spans 15 amino acids. Germline V gene lookup returns CDR1 MNHNY and CDR2 SVGAGI (reference sequence).